This T cell receptor beta chain came from a study of T cells in Graves' hyperthyroidism and ophthalmopathy. The study's findings and limits: In validation, the model predicted ophthalmopathy. These predictions came a median about 6.5 months before onset. Also found in blood were most expanded thyroid clonotypes above 0.001.

TCR beta CDR3 regions were amplified from RNA transcripts. The HTBI primer set was used in a first-round RT-PCR of the TCR CDR3. TCRdb re-called the multiplex PCR reads through MiXCR, storing one row per CDR3 protein. The sample contains over 700,000 distinct CDR3 sequences, around 20% of which appear only once. Aged 18 to 65, the patients had hyperthyroidism that was newly diagnosed and had lasted under 2 months. Orbital computed tomography, thyroid ultrasound, serum thyroxine and TRAb, and clinical symptoms together informed the diagnoses. This clonotype was counted ten times or more. Its antigen is unknown. The germline V gene has CDR1 SGHTA and CDR2 FQGNSA. Trimming took off 4 bases at V and 4 bases at J, with 17 bases between the two ends. The length of the CDR3 is 16 residues.

Sequenced: blood. The chain combines TRBV7-2 with TRBJ2-4; perhaps TRBD1 as D (5 bases). The clonotype comes from a woman in her forties or fifties with Graves' hyperthyroidism that later progressed to Graves' ophthalmopathy. The CDR3 spells CASSSATGLLKNIQYF. The CDR3 nucleotides read TGTGCCAGCAGCTCCGCTACAGGTCTACTTAAAAACATTCAGTACTTC. The full variable domain, completed using reference TRBV7-2 and TRBJ2-4, is GAGVSQSPSNKVTEKGKDVELRCDPISGHTALYWYRQSLGQGLEFLIYFQGNSAPDKSGLPSDRFSAERTGGSVSTLTIQRTQQEDSAVYLCASSSATGLLKNIQYFGAGTRLSVL.